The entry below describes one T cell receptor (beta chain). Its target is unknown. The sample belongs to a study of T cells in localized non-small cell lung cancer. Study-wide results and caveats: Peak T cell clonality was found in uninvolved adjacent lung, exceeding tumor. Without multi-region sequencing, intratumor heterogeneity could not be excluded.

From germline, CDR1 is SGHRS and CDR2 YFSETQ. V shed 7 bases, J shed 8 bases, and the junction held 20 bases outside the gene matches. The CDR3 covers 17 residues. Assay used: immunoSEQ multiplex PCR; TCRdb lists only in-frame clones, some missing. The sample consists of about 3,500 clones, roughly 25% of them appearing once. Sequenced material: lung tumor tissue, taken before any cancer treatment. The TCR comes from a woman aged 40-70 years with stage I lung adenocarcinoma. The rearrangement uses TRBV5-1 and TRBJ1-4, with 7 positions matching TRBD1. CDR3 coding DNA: TGCGCCAGCCAGAGAACAGGGGCCGCGGGGAATCGCGAAAAACTGTTTTTT. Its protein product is CASQRTGAAGNREKLFF.